Shown below are 18 T cell receptor beta chains from a single sample sequenced in a study of T cell changes during pregnancy in multiple sclerosis. Produced via immunoSEQ multiplex PCR; TCRdb's table is partial and in-frame only. Here the sample spans tens of thousands of clones, over 80% being singletons. Sample: peripheral blood, taken before pregnancy. These receptors originate from a female donor with multiple sclerosis, enrolled in a pregnancy study.

The V call is TRBV4-3, the J call TRBJ2-1; D is ambiguous. The CDR3 totals 13 residues. V was cut by 4 bases and J by 7 bases, with 11 bases left in between. Germline values: CDR1 LGHNA, CDR2 YSLEER. CDR3 residues: CASSPEWNNEQFF. The CDR3 DNA follows: TGCGCCAGCAGCCCGGAGTGGAATAATGAGCAGTTCTTC.

V and J are TRBV7-8 and TRBJ2-2; D possibly corresponds to TRBD1 (6 bases). Germline V gene sequence: CDR1 SGHVS, CDR2 FQNEAQ. CDR3 length: 19 amino acids. V was pared by 3 bases and J by 3 bases, with 23 bases between. The CDR3 loop is CASSLLYPVGGSDTGELFF. The CDR3 nucleotides read TGTGCCAGCAGCTTGCTCTACCCGGTAGGGGGTTCGGACACCGGGGAGCTGTTTTTT.

V is TRBV2 and J is TRBJ2-1; D is possibly TRBD2 (6 bases). The germline CDR1 and CDR2 sequences are SNHLY and FYNNEI. This CDR3 has 14 amino acids. Between the trimmed V and J ends, which lost 7 bases and 3 bases, there was a span of 13 bases. The CDR3 nucleotides are TGTGCCAGCATGGAGGGTAGGAACTACAATGAGCAGTTCTTC. Encoded protein: CASMEGRNYNEQFF.

V is TRBV9 and J is TRBJ2-5, with D perhaps TRBD2 (7 bases). V lost 5 bases and J lost 5, with 22 bases in between. CDR3 length equals 16 residues. The germline V gene has CDR1 SGDLS and CDR2 YYNGEE. CDR3 amino acids: CASSFRDRGGGETQYF. CDR3 DNA: TGTGCCAGCAGTTTCCGCGATAGGGGGGGCGGGGAGACCCAGTACTTC.

The chain recombines TRBV13 with TRBJ2-5; 7 bases fit TRBD2. With 0 bases clipped from V and 5 bases from J, the junction kept 3 bases outside the gene matches. The V gene's germline CDR1 is PRHDT and CDR2 FYEKMQ (reference sequence). This CDR3 is built from 14 residues. The CDR3 region has the DNA TGTGCCAGCAGCTTAGGAGTGGGGGGGGAGACCCAGTACTTC. It translates to CASSLGVGGETQYF.

This chain joins TRBV28 and TRBJ2-7, with 9 bases that match TRBD2. This CDR3 is 16 amino acids long. Germline V gene sequence: CDR1 MDHEN, CDR2 SYDVKM. V was pared by 6 bases and J by 6 bases, with 15 bases of the junction left unmatched. CDR3 residues: CASRPGGLAGMGEQYF. Written as DNA, the CDR3 is TGTGCCAGCAGACCGGGAGGGCTAGCGGGAATGGGCGAGCAGTACTTC.

This clone was picked up one time. V usage is TRBV7-2 and J usage is TRBJ2-1, with D uncertain. The CDR3 totals 16 residues. Trimming took 5 bases from V and 0 from J, leaving 14 bases between them. Looked up from germline, CDR1 is SGHTA and CDR2 is FQGNSA. CDR3 in DNA: TGTGCCAGCAGCCCCCACAGCCCAAGCTCCTACAATGAGCAGTTCTTC. Amino acid sequence: CASSPHSPSSYNEQFF.

This chain joins TRBV27 and TRBJ2-1, with D possibly matching TRBD2 (6 bases). The CDR3 runs to 17 residues. Germline V gene sequence: CDR1 MNHEY, CDR2 SMNVEV (reference sequence). V dropped 2 bases and J dropped 0 bases, with 14 bases sitting between them. Written as DNA, the CDR3 is TGTGCCAGCAGTTTAATGGGTAGCGGCAGCTCCTACAATGAGCAGTTCTTC. Encoded protein: CASSLMGSGSSYNEQFF.

The rearrangement links TRBV29-1 to TRBJ2-5, with D perhaps matching TRBD2 (6 bases). The end of the DNA is better explained by TRBJ2-7, so the J call may be wrong. The CDR3 runs to 13 residues. Germline CDR1 and CDR2: SQVTM and ANQGSEA. CDR3 sequence reads: CSVEAGDPYEQYF. CDR3 DNA: TGCAGCGTTGAAGCGGGAGATCCCTACGAGCAGTACTTC.

The chain combines TRBV13 with TRBJ2-7, with TRBD2 matching 10 bases. CDR3 length: 16 amino acids. CDR1 is PRHDT, CDR2 FYEKMQ, per germline (reference sequence). Unmatched junction bases numbered 4, after V lost 0 bases and J lost 2 bases. CDR3 nucleotide sequence: TGTGCCAGCAGCTTAGGACTAGCGGGACTTCCCTACGAGCAGTACTTC. This gives the protein CASSLGLAGLPYEQYF.

The rearrangement uses TRBV4-3 and TRBJ1-5; D not resolved. This CDR3 comprises 14 residues. The V end was cut by 1 base, the J end by 0 bases, with 4 bases between. The germline gives CDR1 LGHNA, CDR2 YSLEER. The CDR3 nucleotides read TGCGCCAGCAGCCAAGCCCATAGCAATCAGCCCCAGCATTTT. Protein sequence: CASSQAHSNQPQHF.

The chain is built from TRBV5-1 and TRBJ2-4; TRBD1 aligns across 8 bases. Trimming removed 5 bases from V and 7 bases from J; junction bases left unmatched: 14. CDR1 is SGHRS and CDR2 is YFSETQ in the germline V gene. The CDR3 covers 16 residues. CDR3 sequence: CASSPSPDRVANIQYF. The CDR3 coding sequence is TGCGCCAGCAGTCCGAGCCCGGACAGGGTCGCCAACATTCAGTACTTC.

The chain combines TRBV13 with TRBJ2-7; tentative D call: TRBD2 (5 bases). Trimming removed 5 bases at V and 2 bases at J, with 16 bases between. The CDR3 totals 15 residues. Germline V CDR1 and CDR2: PRHDT, FYEKMQ (reference sequence). The CDR3 DNA sequence: TGTGCCAGCAGCGGAAGTGAACTAGGAACCTACGAGCAGTACTTC. This encodes CASSGSELGTYEQYF.

The rearrangement uses TRBV9 and TRBJ2-7; 7 bases line up with TRBD1. The CDR3 loop spans 13 amino acids. V lost 3 bases and J lost 5; bases outside the gene matches: 5. The germline CDR1 and CDR2 sequences are SGDLS and YYNGEE. The CDR3 sequence: CASSAGQANEQYF. CDR3 in DNA: TGTGCCAGCAGCGCAGGACAGGCGAACGAGCAGTACTTC. Full variable domain (missing parts from reference TRBV9 and TRBJ2-7): DSGVTQTPKHLITATGQRVTLRCSPRSGDLSVYWYQQSLDQGLQFLIQYYNGEERAKGNILERFSAQQFPDLHSELNLSSLELGDSALYFCASSAGQANEQYFGPGTRLTVT.

This chain joins TRBV6-5 and TRBJ2-3; D is possibly TRBD1 (6 bases). Germline V gives CDR1 MNHEY, CDR2 SVGAGI. The V end lost 7 bases, the J end lost 4 bases, and 9 bases lay between the germline ends. This CDR3 has 12 amino acids. CDR3 sequence reads: CASIKGADTQYF. For the CDR3, the DNA is TGTGCCAGCATCAAGGGGGCAGATACGCAGTATTTT.

The gene calls are TRBV7-9 and TRBJ2-3; a weak D match, TRBD1 (6 bases). The CDR3 has 15 residues. Trimming took 4 bases from V and 2 from J, leaving 13 bases between them. Germline lookup yields CDR1 SEHNR and CDR2 FQNEAQ (reference sequence). The CDR3 loop is CASSSQGKYTDTQYF. The CDR3 DNA sequence: TGTGCCAGCAGCTCACAGGGAAAATACACAGATACGCAGTATTTT.

J is TRBJ1-2 and V is TRBV7-3; 9 positions agree with TRBD1. Germline V gives CDR1 SGHTA, CDR2 FQGTGA. The CDR3 has 14 residues. J was trimmed by 5 bases and V by 5 bases; bases with no gene match: 6. CDR3 sequence: CASSPGTGPYGYTF. The CDR3 DNA sequence: TGTGCCAGCAGCCCAGGGACAGGGCCTTATGGCTACACCTTC.

The CDR3 DNA sequence: TGTGCCAGCAGCATAGGCCAGGCGACTGAAGCTTTCTTT. This encodes CASSIGQATEAFF. The rearrangement joins TRBV7-9 to TRBJ1-1; D gene uncertain. The CDR3 runs 13 residues. Germline V gene data show CDR1 as SEHNR and CDR2 as FQNEAQ (reference sequence). Trimming left V 5 bases short and J 5 bases short, with 12 bases between.